This is a list of T cell receptor beta chains from one sample in a study of blood T cell repertoires in COVID-19. The data were produced by immunoSEQ multiplex PCR, yet TCRdb's version contains in-frame clones alone and is incomplete. The top ten clones hold under 3% of a sample with 360,000 or so clones, roughly 84% of them seen once. The specimen was PBMCs or T cells enriched from blood (not recorded which). The source is a woman in her twenties or thirties who had recovered from COVID-19. Both conserved end residues are part of each CDR3. D genes are given only for firm matches. Some rows mark clone size as missing; the rest say once, few, many or name a class of expanded clone.

CASSPDRDGYTF TGTGCCAGCAGTCCAGACAGGGATGGCTACACCTTC TRBV2 many 12 TRBJ1-2 TRBD1
CASSPPTPYNEQFF TGTGCCAGCAGCCCCCCTACGCCCTACAATGAGCAGTTCTTC TRBV7-9 - 14 TRBJ2-1 -
CASSPGWDLGQPQHF TGTGCCAGCAGCCCTGGTTGGGACTTGGGTCAGCCCCAGCATTTT TRBV9 - 15 TRBJ1-5 -
CACRGMYNEQFF TGTGCCTGCAGGGGAATGTACAATGAGCAGTTCTTC TRBV30 - 12 TRBJ2-1 -
CASSLGIWETSPLHF TGCGCCAGCAGCTTGGGGATTTGGGAGACTTCACCCCTCCACTTT TRBV5-1 - 15 TRBJ1-6 -
CASPRKGVHSYEQYF TGCGCCAGCCCGCGTAAAGGGGTCCACTCCTACGAGCAGTACTTC TRBV10-1 - 15 TRBJ2-7 -
CASSYRASGDEQYF TGTGCCAGCAGTTACAGGGCTAGCGGCGACGAGCAGTACTTC TRBV6-2/TRBV6-3 - 14 TRBJ2-7 TRBD2
CASSLGQGNEKLFF TGTGCCAGCAGCTTAGGACAGGGAAATGAAAAACTGTTTTTT TRBV7-9 once 14 TRBJ1-4 TRBD1
CASSPRGRTTKYEQYF TGCGCCAGCAGCCCGCGGGGGCGGACTACCAAATACGAGCAGTACTTC TRBV4-1 - 16 TRBJ2-7 -
CASSTGRLAKNIQYF TGTGCCAGCAGCACGGGAAGGTTGGCCAAAAACATTCAGTACTTC TRBV21-1 - 15 TRBJ2-4 -
CASSRDGRETYNEQFF TGCGCCAGCAGCAGGGATGGGAGGGAGACCTACAATGAGCAGTTCTTC TRBV5-1 once 16 TRBJ2-1 TRBD2
CASSRQGNNYEQYF TGTGCCAGCTCCCGACAGGGTAATAACTACGAGCAGTACTTC TRBV3-1/TRBV3-2 - 14 TRBJ2-7 TRBD1
CASSQTRQLSTDTQYF TGCGCCAGCAGCCAAACTAGGCAACTCAGCACAGATACGCAGTATTTT TRBV4-1 - 16 TRBJ2-3 -
CASSSGGQMNTEAFF TGCGCCAGCAGCTCGGGTGGACAGATGAACACTGAAGCTTTCTTT TRBV5-1 - 15 TRBJ1-1 -
CASSEGHLDFYEQYF TGTGCCAGCAGTGAAGGACATCTGGATTTCTACGAGCAGTACTTC TRBV2 - 15 TRBJ2-7 -
CASSSRATGVVELFF TGTGCCAGCAGTTCCAGGGCCACAGGGGTTGTGGAACTGTTTTTT TRBV6-2/TRBV6-3 - 15 TRBJ1-4 TRBD1
CASSSGHLAVWNEKLFF TGTGCCAGCAGCTCGGGACACCTAGCCGTGTGGAATGAAAAACTGTTTTTT TRBV5-8 - 17 TRBJ1-4 -
CASRGIAGVQETQYF TGCGCCAGCAGGGGGATAGCGGGGGTCCAAGAGACCCAGTACTTC TRBV5-1 - 15 TRBJ2-5 TRBD2
CASSQVSGEGETQYF TGTGCCAGCAGCCAAGTCAGCGGGGAGGGGGAGACCCAGTACTTC TRBV4-2 - 15 TRBJ2-5 TRBD2
CAISEVLAGQETQYF TGTGCCATCAGTGAAGTACTAGCTGGTCAAGAGACCCAGTACTTC TRBV10-3 - 15 TRBJ2-5 -
CASSSAQFREQYF TGTGCCAGCAGCTCCGCCCAGTTTCGCGAGCAGTACTTC TRBV4-2 - 13 TRBJ2-7 -
CASSVTDYGYTF TGTGCCAGCAGCGTGACAGACTATGGCTACACCTTC TRBV5-6 - 12 TRBJ1-2 -
CASSQERGTSSYEQYF TGCGCCAGCAGCCAGGAGAGGGGGACTAGCTCCTACGAGCAGTACTTC TRBV4-1 - 16 TRBJ2-7 TRBD2
CASSLGGHEQYF TGTGCCAGCAGCTTAGGGGGCCACGAGCAGTACTTC TRBV7-9 - 12 TRBJ2-7 -
CASSEEGRGGTEAFF TGTGCCAGCAGTGAAGAAGGGCGGGGAGGCACTGAAGCTTTCTTT TRBV6-1 - 15 TRBJ1-1 -
CASRPRGQGNEQYF TGTGCCAGTAGGCCGCGGGGACAGGGTAACGAGCAGTACTTC TRBV19 once 14 TRBJ2-7 TRBD1
CATSRFGGTYNEQFF TGTGCCACCAGCAGGTTTGGGGGCACCTACAATGAGCAGTTCTTC TRBV15 - 15 TRBJ2-1 -
CASSLALLAGKDTQYF TGTGCCAGCAGCTTAGCTCTCTTAGCGGGGAAAGATACGCAGTATTTT TRBV7-9 - 16 TRBJ2-3 TRBD2
CSVLASNEQYF TGCAGTGTACTAGCGTCGAACGAGCAGTACTTC TRBV20-1 - 11 TRBJ2-7 TRBD2
CSALGQGINIQYF TGCAGCGCCCTGGGACAGGGCATAAACATTCAGTACTTC TRBV29-1 - 13 TRBJ2-4 TRBD1